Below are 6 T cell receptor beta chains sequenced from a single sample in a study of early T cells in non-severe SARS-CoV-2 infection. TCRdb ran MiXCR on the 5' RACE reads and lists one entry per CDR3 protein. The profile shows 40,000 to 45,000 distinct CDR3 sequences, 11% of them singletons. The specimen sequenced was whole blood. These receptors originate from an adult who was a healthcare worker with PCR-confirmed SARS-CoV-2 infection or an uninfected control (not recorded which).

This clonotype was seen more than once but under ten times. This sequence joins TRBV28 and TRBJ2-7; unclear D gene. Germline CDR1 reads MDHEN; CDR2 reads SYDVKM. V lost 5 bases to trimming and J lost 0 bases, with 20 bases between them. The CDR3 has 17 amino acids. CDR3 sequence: CASSPLIRVPSSYEQYF. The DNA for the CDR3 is TGTGCCAGCAGTCCTCTTATAAGAGTCCCGAGCTCCTACGAGCAGTACTTC. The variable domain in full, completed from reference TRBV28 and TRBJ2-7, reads DVKVTQSSRYLVKRTGEKVFLECVQDMDHENMFWYRQDPGLGLRLIYFSYDVKMKEKGDIPEGYSVSREKKERFSLILESASTNQTSMYLCASSPLIRVPSSYEQYFGPGTRLTVT.

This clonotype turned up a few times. The CDR3 loop is CASSTRGLSYEQYF. The CDR3 DNA reads TGTGCCAGCTCCACCCGGGGTCTCTCCTACGAGCAGTACTTC. The chain is built from TRBV18 and TRBJ2-7; tentatively, D is TRBD2 (5 bases). The ends were cut back, 6 bases at V and 0 bases at J, with 12 bases in the middle. This CDR3 region has 14 residues. Per the germline V gene, CDR1 is KGHSH and CDR2 is LQKENI.

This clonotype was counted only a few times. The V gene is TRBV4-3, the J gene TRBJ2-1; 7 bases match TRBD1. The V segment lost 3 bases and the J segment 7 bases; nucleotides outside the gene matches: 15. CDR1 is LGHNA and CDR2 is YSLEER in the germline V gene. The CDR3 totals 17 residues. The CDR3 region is CASSQDTGVMFWNEQFF. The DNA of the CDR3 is TGCGCCAGCAGCCAGGACACAGGGGTAATGTTTTGGAATGAGCAGTTCTTC.

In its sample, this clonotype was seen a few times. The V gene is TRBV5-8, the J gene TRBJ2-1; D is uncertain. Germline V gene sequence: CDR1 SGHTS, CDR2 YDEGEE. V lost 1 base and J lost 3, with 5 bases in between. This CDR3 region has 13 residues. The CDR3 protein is CASSLSVYNEQFF. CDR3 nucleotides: TGTGCCAGCAGCTTGTCTGTCTACAATGAGCAGTTCTTC.

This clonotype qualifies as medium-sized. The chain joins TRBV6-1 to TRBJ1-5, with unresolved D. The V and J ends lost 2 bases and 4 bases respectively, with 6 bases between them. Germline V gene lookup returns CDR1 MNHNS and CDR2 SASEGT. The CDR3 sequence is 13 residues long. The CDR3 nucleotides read TGTGCCAGCAGTGAAAGCATGAATCAGCCCCAGCATTTT. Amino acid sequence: CASSESMNQPQHF.

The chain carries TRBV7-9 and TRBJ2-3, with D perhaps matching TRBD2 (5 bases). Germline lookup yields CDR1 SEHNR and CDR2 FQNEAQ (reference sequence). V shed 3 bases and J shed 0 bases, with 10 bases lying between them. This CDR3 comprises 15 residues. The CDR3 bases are TGTGCCAGCAGCTTTCCGGGATTTAGCACAGATACGCAGTATTTT. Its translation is CASSFPGFSTDTQYF.